In this sample, the clone carrying this T cell receptor (beta chain) turned up a few times. Its antigen remains unknown. The entry originates in a study of T cells in Graves' hyperthyroidism and ophthalmopathy. Study findings and constraints: A median about 6 months before onset, the model predicted ophthalmopathy.

TCR beta CDR3 regions were amplified from RNA. RT-PCR in the first round (using the HTBI primer set) targeted the TCR CDR3. TCRdb ran MiXCR on the multiplex PCR reads and lists one entry per CDR3 protein. This sample has hundreds of thousands of distinct CDR3 sequences; 38% occur once, and the top ten carry over 8%. CDR1 is SQVTM, CDR2 ANQGSEA, per germline. V lost 6 bases, J lost 7 bases, and 6 bases lay in between. The CDR3 runs to 10 residues. Over 9 ml of fresh peripheral blood supplied the PBMCs. The sample consisted of blood. This chain links TRBV29-1 with TRBJ2-2, with D perhaps TRBD2 (5 bases). The TCR sequence derives from a man aged 18 to 30 with Graves' hyperthyroidism. CDR3 bases: TGCAGCGTCACTAGCGGGGAGCTGTTTTTT. Translation: CSVTSGELFF.